This T cell receptor (beta chain) was retrieved from a study of T cells in narcolepsy. Study-wide results and limits: Autoreactive clone sequences were missing from some blood memory CD4+ repertoires.

Measured with immunoSEQ multiplex PCR; TCRdb has only the in-frame clones, and not every one. Among about 33,000 clones, under 90% were seen once, and the ten largest hold roughly 1.2%. This clone was observed a single time. Its antigen is not identified. Other DNA variants within this sample encode the same CDR3. The sequence was obtained from a human donor with narcolepsy. Sequencing was done on a sample of CD45RA- memory CD4+ T cells from PBMCs.

In DNA, the CDR3 is TGTGCCAGCAGTGAAGTGAGGGGCGGCGGGGGGGCGGGCGGGGAGCTGTTTTTT. Translation: CASSEVRGGGGAGGELFF. V usage is TRBV2 and J usage is TRBJ2-2; 9 nucleotides agree with TRBD2. This CDR3 is 18 amino acids long. J lost 7 bases, V lost 1 base, and 13 bases had no gene match. The germline gives CDR1 SNHLY, CDR2 FYNNEI.